This T cell receptor beta chain was profiled in a study of blood T cell repertoires in COVID-19. The protocol was immunoSEQ multiplex PCR, while the TCRdb copy is restricted to in-frame clones and leaves out a portion. The sample records tens of thousands of clones, over 80% being singletons. The CDR3 has 15 amino acids. CDR1 is LNHDA and CDR2 is SQIVND in the germline V gene (reference sequence). The J segment lost 0 bases and the V segment lost 11 bases, leaving 9 bases of the junction unmatched. The chain combines TRBV19 with TRBJ1-2; 10 nucleotides align to TRBD1. What was sequenced was peripheral blood. This TCR came from a man between 60 and 70 years old with active COVID-19. This CDR3 reads CAGGPGQGANYGYTF. The CDR3 nucleotides read TGTGCCGGGGGTCCCGGACAGGGGGCTAACTATGGCTACACCTTC.